The next 9 T cell receptor beta chains were all read from a single sample in a study of blood T cell repertoires in COVID-19. TCRdb keeps only in-frame clones here, not all; method: immunoSEQ multiplex PCR. The sample lists approximately 230,000 clones, approximately 80% occurring once. Sequenced sample: PBMCs or T cells enriched from blood (not recorded which). Receptors originate from a man aged 40-55 years who had recovered from COVID-19.

V usage is TRBV7-2 and J usage is TRBJ2-1; 13 bases agree with TRBD2. CDR1 SGHTA and CDR2 FQGNSA come from the germline V gene. The CDR3 totals 16 residues. V trimming: 4 bases; J trimming: 10 bases; junction bases outside the gene matches: 10. The CDR3 spells CASSSRTSGRSVEQFF. The CDR3, as DNA: TGTGCCAGCAGCTCAAGGACTAGCGGGAGATCGGTAGAGCAGTTCTTC. Full variable domain (outside the CDR3, taken from reference TRBV7-2 and TRBJ2-1): GAGVSQSPSNKVTEKGKDVELRCDPISGHTALYWYRQSLGQGLEFLIYFQGNSAPDKSGLPSDRFSAERTGGSVSTLTIQRTQQEDSAVYLCASSSRTSGRSVEQFFGPGTRLTVL.

This clone was counted ten times or more. The gene calls are TRBV6-4 and TRBJ2-2; D is uncertain. Germline loops: CDR1 MRHNA, CDR2 SNTAGT. The CDR3 covers 14 residues. Trimming took 0 bases from V and 5 from J, leaving 7 bases between them. For the CDR3, the DNA is TGTGCCAGCAGTGACTCGAGCAAGACCGGGGAGCTGTTTTTT. Its translation: CASSDSSKTGELFF.

V usage is TRBV6-5 and J usage is TRBJ2-1; possibly TRBD1 for D (5 bases). Germline-derived CDR1 and CDR2 are MNHEY and SVGAGI. The CDR3 has 14 amino acids. V dropped 4 bases and J dropped 9 bases, with 16 bases sitting between them. In DNA, the CDR3 is TGTGCCAGCAGTTTCCAAAGGACACCTAGTGAGCAGTTCTTC. Protein: CASSFQRTPSEQFF.

The chain uses TRBV7-9 and TRBJ2-1, with TRBD2 matching 10 bases. Germline loops: CDR1 SEHNR, CDR2 FQNEAQ (reference sequence). The CDR3 runs to 11 residues. V was pared by 6 bases and J by 12 bases, with 2 bases of the junction left unmatched. The CDR3 DNA follows: TGTGCCAGCAGACGGACTAGCGGGCAGTTCTTC. This gives the protein CASRRTSGQFF.

The chain recombines TRBV5-6 with TRBJ1-6, with TRBD1 matching 8 bases. With V trimmed by 9 bases and J by 6 bases, 8 bases remained unmatched. The length of the CDR3 is 14 residues. Germline loops: CDR1 SGHDT, CDR2 YYEEEE. The CDR3 coding sequence is TGTGCCACCGAAGGACAGGGTGTTAATTCACCCCTCCACTTT. It encodes CATEGQGVNSPLHF.

The chain combines TRBV28 with TRBJ1-2, with unresolved D. The CDR3 covers 15 residues. The germline gives CDR1 MDHEN, CDR2 SYDVKM. The ends were cut back, 4 bases at V and 7 bases at J, with 19 bases in the middle. The CDR3 sequence is CASSSPRRQVSGYTF. CDR3 coding DNA: TGTGCCAGCAGTTCCCCAAGAAGGCAGGTCAGTGGCTACACCTTC.

The chain joins TRBV5-1 to TRBJ2-2, with TRBD1 matching 9 bases. CDR1 is SGHRS, CDR2 YFSETQ, per germline. The CDR3 runs 16 residues. V trimming: 4 bases; J trimming: 4 bases; junction bases outside the gene matches: 8. The chain's CDR3 is CASSEFGTGTTGELFF. As DNA, the CDR3 is TGCGCCAGCAGCGAATTCGGGACAGGGACCACCGGGGAGCTGTTTTTT.

The gene calls are TRBV7-2 and TRBJ2-7; 10 bases match TRBD2. This CDR3 has 16 amino acids. V trimming: 6 bases; J trimming: 0 bases; junction bases outside the gene matches: 8. Germline CDR1 and CDR2: SGHTA and FQGNSA. CDR3: CASRPPGLASSYEQYF. The CDR3 coding sequence is TGTGCCAGCAGACCACCGGGACTAGCGTCCTCCTACGAGCAGTACTTC.

In the case of this clone: The junction shows a germline mismatch at one end, possibly a read error. The chain uses TRBV7-8 and TRBJ1-2; the D gene is possibly TRBD1 (6 bases). CDR3 size: 12 residues. Germline V gives CDR1 SGHVS, CDR2 FQNEAQ. In nucleotides, the CDR3 is TGTGCCAGCAGCTTAGCCGGACAGCCCCCACACTTC. This sequence encodes CASSLAGQPPHF.